These T cell receptor beta chains were read from a single sample in a study of blood T cell dynamics during melanoma immunotherapy. Here immunoSEQ multiplex PCR was the method, and the copy in TCRdb shows in-frame clones only, minus some. The sample lists 10,000 to 15,000 clones; 86% were seen once. The specimen was blood, collected from a patient treated with checkpoint blockade. Every receptor here comes from a human donor with melanoma. Each CDR3 is given with its conserved first and last residue. The order of the fields is J gene, D gene, clone size, V gene, CDR3 DNA, CDR3 protein. A D gene is named only where the DNA matches it firmly. Only some rows state a clone size, as once, few, many or a class for expanded clones.

J gene: TRBJ2-2
D gene: .
clone size: .
V gene: TRBV9
CDR3 DNA: TGTGCCAGCAGCGTAGATCCGAACACCGGGGAGCTGTTTTTT
CDR3 protein: CASSVDPNTGELFF

J gene: TRBJ1-4
D gene: .
clone size: .
V gene: TRBV5-1
CDR3 DNA: TGCGCCAGCAGCTTGGATGGGCAGGCAACTAATGAAAAACTGTTTTTT
CDR3 protein: CASSLDGQATNEKLFF

J gene: TRBJ1-4
D gene: .
clone size: .
V gene: TRBV4-2
CDR3 DNA: TGTGCCAGCAGCCAGCAAGAAGGGTATGGCACTAATGAAAAACTGTTTTTT
CDR3 protein: CASSQQEGYGTNEKLFF

J gene: TRBJ1-2
D gene: TRBD1
clone size: .
V gene: TRBV5-1
CDR3 DNA: TGCGCCAGCAGCTTGGAGACAGGGTCTGATGGCTACACCTTC
CDR3 protein: CASSLETGSDGYTF

J gene: TRBJ1-1
D gene: TRBD1
clone size: .
V gene: TRBV5-1
CDR3 DNA: TGCGCCAGCAGCACCTCCGGGACAGGGTACGGGAAGCCTGAAGCTTTCTTT
CDR3 protein: CASSTSGTGYGKPEAFF

J gene: TRBJ1-1
D gene: TRBD1
clone size: .
V gene: TRBV9
CDR3 DNA: TGTGCCAGCAGCGTAGAGGCGGGCAGGGGGCTAGCAAACACTGAAGCTTTCTTT
CDR3 protein: CASSVEAGRGLANTEAFF

J gene: TRBJ2-5
D gene: TRBD2
clone size: .
V gene: TRBV2
CDR3 DNA: TGTGCCAGCAGTATGGGACTAGCGGGGGCCCAAGAGACCCAGTACTTC
CDR3 protein: CASSMGLAGAQETQYF

J gene: TRBJ2-2
D gene: .
clone size: .
V gene: TRBV7-2
CDR3 DNA: TGTGCCAGCAGCTTAAATAGGTTTGGGGGCACCGGGGAGCTGTTTTTT
CDR3 protein: CASSLNRFGGTGELFF

J gene: TRBJ1-4
D gene: .
clone size: .
V gene: TRBV7-9
CDR3 DNA: TGTGCCAGCAGCCCTTCAGACAGCATTAATGAAAAACTGTTTTTT
CDR3 protein: CASSPSDSINEKLFF

J gene: TRBJ2-3
D gene: .
clone size: .
V gene: TRBV7-2
CDR3 DNA: TGTGCCAGCGGGGGGTTAACTAGCCCCACAGATACGCAGTATTTT
CDR3 protein: CASGGLTSPTDTQYF

J gene: TRBJ2-7
D gene: TRBD1
clone size: .
V gene: TRBV11-1
CDR3 DNA: TGTGCCAGCAGCTCGTACACAGGGGAAATGGAGCAGTACTTC
CDR3 protein: CASSSYTGEMEQYF

J gene: TRBJ1-4
D gene: .
clone size: .
V gene: TRBV9
CDR3 DNA: TGTGCCAGCAGCGTAGGCAGGGGCTCTGGGGAAAAACTGTTTTTT
CDR3 protein: CASSVGRGSGEKLFF

J gene: TRBJ2-3
D gene: .
clone size: .
V gene: TRBV18
CDR3 DNA: TGTGCCAGCTCACCTCCCTCCGGGCCCGGAGATACGCAGTATTTT
CDR3 protein: CASSPPSGPGDTQYF

J gene: TRBJ2-4
D gene: .
clone size: .
V gene: TRBV6-1
CDR3 DNA: TGTGCCAGCAGTGAAGAAGGTGGGGTAGCCAAAAACATTCAGTACTTC
CDR3 protein: CASSEEGGVAKNIQYF

J gene: TRBJ2-3
D gene: .
clone size: .
V gene: TRBV7-6
CDR3 DNA: TGTGCCAGCAGCTTAGCGCGGGTCGCTGAAACAGATACGCAGTATTTT
CDR3 protein: CASSLARVAETDTQYF

J gene: TRBJ2-2
D gene: .
clone size: .
V gene: TRBV28
CDR3 DNA: TGTGCCAGCAGTTCCGGGACACCAACCGGGGAGCTGTTTTTT
CDR3 protein: CASSSGTPTGELFF

J gene: TRBJ2-7
D gene: TRBD2
clone size: few
V gene: TRBV5-6
CDR3 DNA: TGTGCCAGCAGCTTCTACCAGCGGGAGACCCACGAGCAGTACTTC
CDR3 protein: CASSFYQRETHEQYF

J gene: TRBJ2-4
D gene: .
clone size: .
V gene: TRBV7-9
CDR3 DNA: TGTGCCAGCAGCTCGGAGGTAGCCAAAAACATTCAGTACTTC
CDR3 protein: CASSSEVAKNIQYF

J gene: TRBJ2-7
D gene: .
clone size: .
V gene: TRBV19
CDR3 DNA: TGTGCCAGTAGTATAGGTCGGCTCTACGAGCAGTACTTC
CDR3 protein: CASSIGRLYEQYF

J gene: TRBJ1-1
D gene: TRBD1
clone size: .
V gene: TRBV6-6
CDR3 DNA: TGTGCCAGCAGTTACACGCAGACAGGGATGAACACTGAAGCTTTCTTT
CDR3 protein: CASSYTQTGMNTEAFF